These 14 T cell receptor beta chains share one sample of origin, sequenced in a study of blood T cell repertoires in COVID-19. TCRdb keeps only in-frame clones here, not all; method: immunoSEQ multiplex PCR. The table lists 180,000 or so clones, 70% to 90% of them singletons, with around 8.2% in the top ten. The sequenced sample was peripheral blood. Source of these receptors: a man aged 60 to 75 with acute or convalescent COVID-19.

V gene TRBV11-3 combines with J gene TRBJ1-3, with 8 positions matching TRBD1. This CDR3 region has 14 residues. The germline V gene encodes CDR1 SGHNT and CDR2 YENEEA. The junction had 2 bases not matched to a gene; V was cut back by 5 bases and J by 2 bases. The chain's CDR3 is CASSQQGAGNTIYF. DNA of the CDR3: TGTGCCAGCAGCCAACAGGGGGCTGGAAACACCATATATTTT.

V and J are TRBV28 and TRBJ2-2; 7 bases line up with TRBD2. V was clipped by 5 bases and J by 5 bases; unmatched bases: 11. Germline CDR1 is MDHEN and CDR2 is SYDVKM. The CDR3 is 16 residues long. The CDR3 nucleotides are TGTGCCAGCAGTCTCCTGGCGGGAGTTCGGACCGGGGAGCTGTTTTTT. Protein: CASSLLAGVRTGELFF.

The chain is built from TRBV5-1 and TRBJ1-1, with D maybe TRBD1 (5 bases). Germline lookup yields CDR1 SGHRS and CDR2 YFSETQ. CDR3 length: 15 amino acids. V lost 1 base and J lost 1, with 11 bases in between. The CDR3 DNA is TGCGCCAGCAGCTTGTCAGGGTTTGCGAACACTGAAGCTTTCTTT. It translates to CASSLSGFANTEAFF.

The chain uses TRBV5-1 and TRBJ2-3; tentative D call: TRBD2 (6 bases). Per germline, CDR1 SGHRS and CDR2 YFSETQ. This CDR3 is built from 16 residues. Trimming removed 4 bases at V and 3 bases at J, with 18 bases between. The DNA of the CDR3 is TGCGCCAGCAGCCCAAGACTAGTACTAAGGACAGATACGCAGTATTTT. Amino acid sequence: CASSPRLVLRTDTQYF.

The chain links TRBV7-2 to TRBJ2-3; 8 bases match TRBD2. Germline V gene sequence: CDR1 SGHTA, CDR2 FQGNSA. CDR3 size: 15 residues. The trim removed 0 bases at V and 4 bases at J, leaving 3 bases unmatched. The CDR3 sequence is CASSLARGAADTQYF. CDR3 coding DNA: TGTGCCAGCAGCTTAGCGCGGGGGGCGGCAGATACGCAGTATTTT.

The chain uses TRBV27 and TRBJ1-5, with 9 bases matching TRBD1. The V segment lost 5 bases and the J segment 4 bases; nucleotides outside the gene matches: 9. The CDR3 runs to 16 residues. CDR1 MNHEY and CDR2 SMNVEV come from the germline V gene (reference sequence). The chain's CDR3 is CASSVGTGTGNQPQHF. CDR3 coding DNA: TGTGCCAGCAGTGTAGGGACCGGGACAGGGAATCAGCCCCAGCATTTT.

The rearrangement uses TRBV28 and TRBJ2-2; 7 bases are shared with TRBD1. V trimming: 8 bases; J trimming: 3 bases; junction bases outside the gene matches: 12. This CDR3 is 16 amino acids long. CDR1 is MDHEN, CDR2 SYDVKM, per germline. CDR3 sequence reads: CASFSRTGLDTGELFF. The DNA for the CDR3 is TGTGCCAGCTTCAGTCGGACAGGCCTAGACACCGGGGAGCTGTTTTTT.

As DNA, the CDR3 is TGTGCCAGCAGTGAAAACAGGGCTGGGGCCAACGTCCTGACTTTC. This encodes CASSENRAGANVLTF. V usage is TRBV2 and J usage is TRBJ2-6; perhaps TRBD1 as D (6 bases). Trimming took off 2 bases at V and 2 bases at J, with 7 bases between the two ends. Germline CDR1 is SNHLY and CDR2 is FYNNEI. This CDR3 has 15 amino acids.

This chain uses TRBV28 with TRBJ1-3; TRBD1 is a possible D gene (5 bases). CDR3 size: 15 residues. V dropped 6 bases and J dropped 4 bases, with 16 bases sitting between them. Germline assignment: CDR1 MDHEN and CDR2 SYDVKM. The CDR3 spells CASSPTRQGGNTIYF. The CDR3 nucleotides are TGTGCCAGCAGCCCTACGAGGCAGGGCGGAAACACCATATATTTT.

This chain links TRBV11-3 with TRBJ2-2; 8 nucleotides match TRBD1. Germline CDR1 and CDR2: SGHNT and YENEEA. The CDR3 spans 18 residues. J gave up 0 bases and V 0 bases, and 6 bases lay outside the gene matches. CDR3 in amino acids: CASSLDQGQAANTGELFF. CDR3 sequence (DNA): TGTGCCAGCAGCTTAGACCAGGGACAGGCCGCGAACACCGGGGAGCTGTTTTTT.

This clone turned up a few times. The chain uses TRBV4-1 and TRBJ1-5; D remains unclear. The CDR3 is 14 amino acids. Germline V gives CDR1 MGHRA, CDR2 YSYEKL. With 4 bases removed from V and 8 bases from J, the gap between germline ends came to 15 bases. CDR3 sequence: CASSLQAWLEPQHF. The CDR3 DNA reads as TGCGCCAGCAGCCTGCAAGCCTGGTTGGAGCCCCAGCATTTT.

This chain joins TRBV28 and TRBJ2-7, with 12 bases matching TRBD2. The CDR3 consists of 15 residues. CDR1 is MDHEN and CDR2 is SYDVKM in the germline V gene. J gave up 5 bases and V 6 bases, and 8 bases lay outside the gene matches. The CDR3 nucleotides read TGTGCCAGCAGCCCTACTAGCGGGAGGTTTAACGAGCAGTACTTC. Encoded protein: CASSPTSGRFNEQYF. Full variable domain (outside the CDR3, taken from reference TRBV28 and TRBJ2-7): DVKVTQSSRYLVKRTGEKVFLECVQDMDHENMFWYRQDPGLGLRLIYFSYDVKMKEKGDIPEGYSVSREKKERFSLILESASTNQTSMYLCASSPTSGRFNEQYFGPGTRLTVT.

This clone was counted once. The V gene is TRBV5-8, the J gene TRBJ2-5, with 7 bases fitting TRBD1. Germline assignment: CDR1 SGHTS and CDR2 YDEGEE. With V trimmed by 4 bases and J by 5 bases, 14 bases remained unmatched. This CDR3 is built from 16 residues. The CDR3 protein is CASSPGQSNTGETQYF. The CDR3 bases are TGTGCCAGCAGCCCGGGACAGTCGAACACCGGGGAGACCCAGTACTTC.

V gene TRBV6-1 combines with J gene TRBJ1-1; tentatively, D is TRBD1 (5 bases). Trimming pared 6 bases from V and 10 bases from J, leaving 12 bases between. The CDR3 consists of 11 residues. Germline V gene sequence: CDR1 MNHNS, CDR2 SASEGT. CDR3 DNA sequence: TGTGCCAGCAGCAAGGGGTTCGGAGCTTTCTTT. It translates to CASSKGFGAFF.